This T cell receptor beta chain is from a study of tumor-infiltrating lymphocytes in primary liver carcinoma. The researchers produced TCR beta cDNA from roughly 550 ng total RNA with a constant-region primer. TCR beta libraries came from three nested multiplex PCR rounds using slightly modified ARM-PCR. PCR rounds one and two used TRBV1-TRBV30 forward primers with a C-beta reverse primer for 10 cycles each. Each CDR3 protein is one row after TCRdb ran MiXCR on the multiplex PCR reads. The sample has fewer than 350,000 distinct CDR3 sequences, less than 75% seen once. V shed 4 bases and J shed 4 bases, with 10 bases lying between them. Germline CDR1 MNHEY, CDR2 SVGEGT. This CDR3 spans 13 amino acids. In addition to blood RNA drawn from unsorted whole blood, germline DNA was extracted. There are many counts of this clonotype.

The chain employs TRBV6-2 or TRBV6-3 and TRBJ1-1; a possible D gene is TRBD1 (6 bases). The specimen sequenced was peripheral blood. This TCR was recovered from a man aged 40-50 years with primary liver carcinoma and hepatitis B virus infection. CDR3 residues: CASSWARGTEAFF. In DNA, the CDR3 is TGTGCCAGCAGTTGGGCCAGGGGCACTGAAGCTTTCTTT.